This T cell receptor (beta chain) was recorded in a study of response to subunit inactivated influenza vaccine. TCRdb redid the calling of the RT-PCR reads with MiXCR, one entry per CDR3 protein. The sample holds 550,000 to 600,000 distinct CDR3 sequences, 12% seen once. Germline-derived CDR1 and CDR2 are SNHLY and FYNNEI. V was clipped by 5 bases and J by 7 bases, with 8 bases between them. The CDR3 sequence is 12 residues long. This clonotype was recorded a few times. This clonotype was sampled from a man in his fifties or sixties who received an inactivated influenza vaccine. Source: PBMCs from blood, taken on the day of vaccination. The gene calls are TRBV2 and TRBJ2-2, with unresolved D. The CDR3 DNA reads TGTGCCAGCAGTAGTCCGGGCGGGGAGCTGTTTTTT. It encodes CASSSPGGELFF.